This TCR beta chain is drawn from a study of T cells after yellow fever vaccination. For the study at large: The fractions with low cell numbers were processed using SMART-Seq v4 Ultra Low Input. Study-level findings and limits: Reappearing after the booster were most of the clones from primary vaccination (roughly 96% CD4, approximately 88% CD8).

This CDR3 has 12 amino acids. V lost 5 bases, J lost 7 bases, and 4 bases stayed unmatched. TCRdb recomputed calls from the 5' RACE reads with MiXCR, one row per CDR3 protein. Among about 630,000 distinct CDR3 sequences listed, about 12% were seen once. A remark on this clonotype: Its antigen is not identified.

The sample in question was PBMCs, obtained on the day of the yellow fever booster vaccination. The gene calls are TRBV12-3 or TRBV12-4 and TRBJ1-1; 7 bases are a match to TRBD1. This TCR was sampled from a man aged 30 to 39 who received the YFV17D yellow fever vaccine. Here the CDR3 DNA reads TGTGCCAGCAGTAGACAGGGAGTTGAAGCTTTCTTT. This gives the protein CASSRQGVEAFF.